The clone carrying this T cell receptor (beta chain) is called medium-sized (0.01 to 0.1%) based on its frequency. Its antigen is still unknown. The data were obtained in a study of CXCR3-negative and CXCR3-positive naive CD8 T cells. Findings and limits, study-wide: The study found CXCR3 expression partially decreased after cryopreservation and ran most assays on fresh PBMCs. Greater hydrophobicity was found in TRB CDR3s of CXCR3-positive naive cells than of CXCR3-negative naive cells.

UMI-tagged TRB cDNA libraries were built via 5' RACE. TCRdb reprocessed the 5' RACE reads and stores each CDR3 protein as one record, lacking DNA. This sample's table reports about 6,800 distinct CDR3 sequences. This receptor was taken from a human donor in good health. Some clones in this sample may be carry-over from other donors' samples. Sequenced material: naive CXCR3+ CD8+ T cells from blood. Subset given: CD45RO-CCR7+CD27+CD95- naive CD8+ T cells expressing CXCR3 (TNR3+).

The CDR3: CASSIDPGTTVRTDTQYF. The chain couples TRBV19 to TRBJ2-3; the D gene TCRdb calls, TRBD1, cannot be checked with no DNA. The germline V gene encodes CDR1 LNHDA and CDR2 SQIVND (reference sequence). This CDR3 spans 18 amino acids.